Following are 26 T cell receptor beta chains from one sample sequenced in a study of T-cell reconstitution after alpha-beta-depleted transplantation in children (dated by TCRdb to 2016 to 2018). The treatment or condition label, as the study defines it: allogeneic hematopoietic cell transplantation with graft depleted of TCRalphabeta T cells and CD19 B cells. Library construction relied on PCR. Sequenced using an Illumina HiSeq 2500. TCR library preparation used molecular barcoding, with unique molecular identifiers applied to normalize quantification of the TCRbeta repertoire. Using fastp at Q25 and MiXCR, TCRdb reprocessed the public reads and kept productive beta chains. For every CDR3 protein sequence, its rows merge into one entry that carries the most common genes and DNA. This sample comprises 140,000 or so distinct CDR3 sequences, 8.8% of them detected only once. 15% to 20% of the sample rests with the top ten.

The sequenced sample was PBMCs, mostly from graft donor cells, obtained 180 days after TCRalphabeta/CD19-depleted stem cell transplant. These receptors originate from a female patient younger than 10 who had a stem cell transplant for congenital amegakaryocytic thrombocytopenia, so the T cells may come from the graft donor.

The CDR3 sequence is CASSPIDTQYF. In nucleotides, the CDR3 is TGTGCCAGCAGCCCAATCGATACGCAGTATTTT. The rearrangement joins TRBV2 to TRBJ2-3; D is ambiguous. This CDR3 comprises 11 residues. Germline-derived CDR1 and CDR2 are SNHLY and FYNNEI. V gave up 6 bases and J gave up 6 bases, with 7 bases separating them.

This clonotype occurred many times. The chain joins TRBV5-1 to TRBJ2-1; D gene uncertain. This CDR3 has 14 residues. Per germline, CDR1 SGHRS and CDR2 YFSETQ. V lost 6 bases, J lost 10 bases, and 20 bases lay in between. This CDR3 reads CASTKGSQGMEQFF. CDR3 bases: TGCGCCAGCACAAAAGGGTCCCAAGGGATGGAGCAGTTCTTC.

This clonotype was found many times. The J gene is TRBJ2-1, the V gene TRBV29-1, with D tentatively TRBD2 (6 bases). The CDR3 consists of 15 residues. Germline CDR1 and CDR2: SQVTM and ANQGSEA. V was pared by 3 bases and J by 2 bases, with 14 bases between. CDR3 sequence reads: CSVEREDVPYNEQFF. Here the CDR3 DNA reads TGCAGCGTTGAGAGGGAGGACGTACCCTACAATGAGCAGTTCTTC.

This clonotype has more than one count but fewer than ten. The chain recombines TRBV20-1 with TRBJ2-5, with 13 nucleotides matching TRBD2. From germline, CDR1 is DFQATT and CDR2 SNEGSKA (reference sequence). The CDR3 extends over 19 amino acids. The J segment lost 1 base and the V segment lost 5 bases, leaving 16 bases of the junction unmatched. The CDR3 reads CSARPPWTSGSWRQETQYF. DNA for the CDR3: TGCAGTGCTCGTCCTCCGTGGACTAGCGGGAGTTGGCGCCAAGAGACCCAGTACTTC.

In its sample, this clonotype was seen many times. CDR3 residues: CASSFVRNMGQPQHF. CDR3 bases: TGTGCCAGCAGTTTCGTCAGGAATATGGGGCAGCCCCAGCATTTT. The rearrangement joins TRBV28 to TRBJ1-5; D gene ambiguous. Deletions cut 3 bases from V and 7 bases from J, with 16 bases between. Germline assignment: CDR1 MDHEN and CDR2 SYDVKM. The CDR3 loop spans 15 amino acids.

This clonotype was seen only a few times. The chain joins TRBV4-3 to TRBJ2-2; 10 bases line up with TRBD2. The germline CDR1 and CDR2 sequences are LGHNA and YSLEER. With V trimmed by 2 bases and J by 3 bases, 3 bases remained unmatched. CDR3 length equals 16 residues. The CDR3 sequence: CASSQRSGRDTGELFF. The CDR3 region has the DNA TGCGCCAGCAGCCAAAGAAGCGGGAGGGACACCGGGGAGCTGTTTTTT.

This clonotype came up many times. The CDR3 protein is CSAPSLAGVDTQYF. In DNA form, the CDR3 reads TGCAGTGCTCCATCACTAGCGGGGGTAGATACGCAGTATTTT. The chain uses TRBV20-1 and TRBJ2-3; 11 positions agree with TRBD2. The CDR3 loop spans 14 amino acids. CDR1 DFQATT and CDR2 SNEGSKA come from the germline V gene (reference sequence). Trimming at V came to 5 bases and at J to 5 bases, leaving 6 bases not matched to a gene.

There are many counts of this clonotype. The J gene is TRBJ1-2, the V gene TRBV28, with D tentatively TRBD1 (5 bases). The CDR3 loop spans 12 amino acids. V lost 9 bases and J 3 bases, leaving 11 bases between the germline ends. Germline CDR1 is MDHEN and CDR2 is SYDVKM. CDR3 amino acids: CASAPGHYGYTF. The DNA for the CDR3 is TGTGCCAGTGCCCCGGGACACTATGGCTACACCTTC.

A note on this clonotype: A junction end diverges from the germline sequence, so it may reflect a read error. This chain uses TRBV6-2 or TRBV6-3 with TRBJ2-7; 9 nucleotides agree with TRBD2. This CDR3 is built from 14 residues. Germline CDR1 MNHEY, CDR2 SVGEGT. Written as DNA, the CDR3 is TGTGCCAGCAGGCGTCTAGCGGGGACCTACGACCAGTACTTC. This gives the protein CASRRLAGTYDQYF.

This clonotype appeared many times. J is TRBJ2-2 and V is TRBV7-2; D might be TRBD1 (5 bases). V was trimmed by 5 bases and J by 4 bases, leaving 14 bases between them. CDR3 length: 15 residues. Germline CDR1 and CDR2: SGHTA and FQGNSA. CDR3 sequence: CASSRGHLTTGELFF. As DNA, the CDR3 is TGTGCCAGCAGCAGGGGCCATCTTACCACCGGGGAGCTGTTTTTT.

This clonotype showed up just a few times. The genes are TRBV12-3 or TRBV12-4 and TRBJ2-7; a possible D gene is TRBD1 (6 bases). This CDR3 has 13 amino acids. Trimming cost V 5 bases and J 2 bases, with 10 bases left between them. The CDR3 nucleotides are TGTGCCAGCAGTCAGGGGCTTACCTACGAGCAGTACTTC. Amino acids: CASSQGLTYEQYF.

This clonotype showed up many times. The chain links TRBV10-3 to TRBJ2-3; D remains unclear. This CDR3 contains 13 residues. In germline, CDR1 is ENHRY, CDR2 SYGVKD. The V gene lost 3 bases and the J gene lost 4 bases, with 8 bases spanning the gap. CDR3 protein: CAISEGSADTQYF. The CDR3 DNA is TGTGCCATCAGTGAAGGGTCCGCAGATACGCAGTATTTT.

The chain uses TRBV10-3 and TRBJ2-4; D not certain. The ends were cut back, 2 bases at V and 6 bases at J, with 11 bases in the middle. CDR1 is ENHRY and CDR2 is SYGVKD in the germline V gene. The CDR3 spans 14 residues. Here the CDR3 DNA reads TGTGCCATCAGTGAGCCGTCCGGCTTAAACATTCAGTACTTC. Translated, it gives CAISEPSGLNIQYF.

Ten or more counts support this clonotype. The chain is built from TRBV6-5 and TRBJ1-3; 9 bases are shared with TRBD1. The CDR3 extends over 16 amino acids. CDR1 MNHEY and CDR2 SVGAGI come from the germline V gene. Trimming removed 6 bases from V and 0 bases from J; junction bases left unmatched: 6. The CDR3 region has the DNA TGTGCCAGCAGGCGACAGGGGGTCTTCTCTGGAAACACCATATATTTT. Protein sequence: CASRRQGVFSGNTIYF.

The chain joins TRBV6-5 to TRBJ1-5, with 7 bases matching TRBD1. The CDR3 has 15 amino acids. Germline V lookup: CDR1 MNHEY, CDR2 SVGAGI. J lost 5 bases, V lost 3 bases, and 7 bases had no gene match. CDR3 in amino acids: CASSYTGEADQPQHF. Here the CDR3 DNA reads TGTGCCAGCAGTTATACAGGGGAGGCAGATCAGCCCCAGCATTTT.

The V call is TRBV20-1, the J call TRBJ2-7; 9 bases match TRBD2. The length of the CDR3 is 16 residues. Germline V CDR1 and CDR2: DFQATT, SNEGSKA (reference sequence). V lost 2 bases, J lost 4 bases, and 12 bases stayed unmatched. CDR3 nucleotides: TGCAGTGCTAGATCCCTAGCGGGACAGTTTGGGTACGAGCAGTACTTC. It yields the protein CSARSLAGQFGYEQYF.

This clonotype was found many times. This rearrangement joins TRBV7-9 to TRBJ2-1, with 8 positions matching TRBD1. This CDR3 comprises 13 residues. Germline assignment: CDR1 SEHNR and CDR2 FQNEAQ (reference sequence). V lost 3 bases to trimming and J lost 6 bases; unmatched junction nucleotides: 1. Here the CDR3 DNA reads TGTGCCAGCAGCTTCGGACAGGGCAATGAGCAGTTCTTC. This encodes CASSFGQGNEQFF.

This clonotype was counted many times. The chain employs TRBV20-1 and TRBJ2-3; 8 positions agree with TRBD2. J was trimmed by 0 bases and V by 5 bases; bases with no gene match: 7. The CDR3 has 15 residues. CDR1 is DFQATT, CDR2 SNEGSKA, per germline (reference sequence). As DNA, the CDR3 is TGCAGTGCTTCCGCACTAGCGGATAGCACAGATACGCAGTATTTT. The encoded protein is CSASALADSTDTQYF.

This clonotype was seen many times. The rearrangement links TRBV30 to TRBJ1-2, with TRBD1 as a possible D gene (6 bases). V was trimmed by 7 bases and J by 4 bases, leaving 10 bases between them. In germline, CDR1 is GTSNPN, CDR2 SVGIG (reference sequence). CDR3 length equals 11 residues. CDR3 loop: CAYRTAYGYTF. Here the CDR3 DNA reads TGTGCCTACCGGACAGCCTATGGCTACACCTTC.

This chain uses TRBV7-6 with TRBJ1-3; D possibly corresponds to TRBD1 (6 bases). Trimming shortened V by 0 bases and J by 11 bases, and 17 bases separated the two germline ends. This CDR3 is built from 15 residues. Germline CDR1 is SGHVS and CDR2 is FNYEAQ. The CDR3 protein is CASSLAPGTQTAIYF. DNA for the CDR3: TGTGCCAGCAGCTTAGCGCCGGGGACACAAACAGCCATATATTTT.

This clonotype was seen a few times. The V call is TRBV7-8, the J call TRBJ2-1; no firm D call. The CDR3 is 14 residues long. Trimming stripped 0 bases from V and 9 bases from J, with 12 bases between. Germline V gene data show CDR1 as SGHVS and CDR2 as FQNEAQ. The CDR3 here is CASSLAGSLPEQFF. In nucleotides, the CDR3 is TGTGCCAGCAGCTTAGCGGGAAGTCTACCTGAGCAGTTCTTC.

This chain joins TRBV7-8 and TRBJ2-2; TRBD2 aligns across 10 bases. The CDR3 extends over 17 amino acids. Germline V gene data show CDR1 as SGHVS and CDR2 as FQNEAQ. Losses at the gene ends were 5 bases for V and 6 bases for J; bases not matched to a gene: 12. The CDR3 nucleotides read TGTGCCAGCAGCCCCCCCCCCGGGACTAGCGCGGCCGGGGAGCTGTTTTTT. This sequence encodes CASSPPPGTSAAGELFF.

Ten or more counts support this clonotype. The CDR3 nucleotides read TGTGCCAGCTCAATTGCCGGGACACCAAGAACAGATACGCAGTATTTT. This codes for CASSIAGTPRTDTQYF. The V call is TRBV18, the J call TRBJ2-3, with D possibly TRBD1 on 6 matching bases. V lost 5 bases and J 3 bases, leaving 18 bases between the germline ends. The germline gives CDR1 KGHSH, CDR2 LQKENI. The CDR3 runs to 16 residues.

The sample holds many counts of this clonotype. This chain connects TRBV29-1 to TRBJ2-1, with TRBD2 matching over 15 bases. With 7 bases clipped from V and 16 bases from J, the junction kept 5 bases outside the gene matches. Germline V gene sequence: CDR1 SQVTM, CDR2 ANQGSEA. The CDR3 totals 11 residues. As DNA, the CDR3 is TGCAGCGCAGGACTAGCGGGAGGGCCTTTCTTC. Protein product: CSAGLAGGPFF.

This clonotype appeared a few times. CDR3 coding DNA: TGTGCCAGCAGACCAGACACCTATAATTCACCCCTCCACTTT. Translated: CASRPDTYNSPLHF. The V call is TRBV12-3 or TRBV12-4, the J call TRBJ1-6; D remains unclear. The CDR3 consists of 14 residues. V lost 6 bases to trimming and J lost 2 bases, with 8 bases between them.

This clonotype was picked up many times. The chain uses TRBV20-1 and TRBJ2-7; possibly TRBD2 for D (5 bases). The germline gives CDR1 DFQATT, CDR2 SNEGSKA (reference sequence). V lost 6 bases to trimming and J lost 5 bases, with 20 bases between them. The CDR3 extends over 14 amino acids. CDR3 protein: CSATRHAGGHEQYF. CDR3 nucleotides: TGCAGTGCGACCAGACACGCGGGTGGGCACGAGCAGTACTTC.